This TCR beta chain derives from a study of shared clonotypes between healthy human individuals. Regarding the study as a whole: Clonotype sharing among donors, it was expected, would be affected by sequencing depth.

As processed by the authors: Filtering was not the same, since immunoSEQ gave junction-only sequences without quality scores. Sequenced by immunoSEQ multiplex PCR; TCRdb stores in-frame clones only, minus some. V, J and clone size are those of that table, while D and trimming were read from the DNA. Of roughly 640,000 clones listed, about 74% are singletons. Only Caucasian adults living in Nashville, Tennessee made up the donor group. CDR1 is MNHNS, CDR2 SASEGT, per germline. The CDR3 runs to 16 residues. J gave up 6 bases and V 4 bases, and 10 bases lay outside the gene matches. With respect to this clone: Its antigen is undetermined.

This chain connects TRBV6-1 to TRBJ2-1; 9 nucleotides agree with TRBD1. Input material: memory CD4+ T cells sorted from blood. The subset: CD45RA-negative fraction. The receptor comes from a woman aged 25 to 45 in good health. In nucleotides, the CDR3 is TGTGCCAGCAGTGGAACAGGGGGCTTCCTAGTCAATGAGCAGTTCTTC. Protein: CASSGTGGFLVNEQFF.